One and the same sample provided the 12 T cell receptor beta chains below, sequenced in a study of blood T cell repertoires in COVID-19. Only in-frame clones appear in the TCRdb table, and some are missing; sequencing was by immunoSEQ multiplex PCR. Altogether more than 95,000 clones are present, around 80% being singletons, with the ten largest covering 15%. The sample was peripheral blood. All receptors come from a woman over 75 with acute or convalescent COVID-19.

The sample holds one count of this clone. This chain connects TRBV7-9 to TRBJ2-5, with D perhaps matching TRBD2 (6 bases). The germline V gene has CDR1 SEHNR and CDR2 FQNEAQ (reference sequence). The germline V and J ends were trimmed by 1 base and 5 bases, with 11 bases remaining between them. CDR3 length: 14 residues. CDR3 loop: CASSLDSGRETQYF. The CDR3 DNA reads TGTGCCAGCAGCTTAGATTCGGGGAGGGAGACCCAGTACTTC. Drawing the rest from reference TRBV7-9 and TRBJ2-5, the complete variable domain is DTGVSQNPRHKITKRGQNVTFRCDPISEHNRLYWYRQTLGQGPEFLTYFQNEAQLEKSRLLSDRFSAERPKGSFSTLEIQRTEQGDSAMYLCASSLDSGRETQYFGPGTRLLVL.

The V call is TRBV6-5, the J call TRBJ2-7, with TRBD2 matching 7 bases. The CDR3 has 15 residues. The trim removed 2 bases at V and 6 bases at J, leaving 10 bases unmatched. Germline V lookup: CDR1 MNHEY, CDR2 SVGAGI. Here the CDR3 DNA reads TGTGCCAGCAGTTACGTTGCCGCGGGAGAGCGCGAGCAGTACTTC. It encodes CASSYVAAGEREQYF.

The V call is TRBV2, the J call TRBJ2-1; tentative D call: TRBD2 (9 bases). Germline-derived CDR1 and CDR2 are SNHLY and FYNNEI. V gave up 6 bases and J gave up 4 bases, with 28 bases separating them. There are 19 residues in the CDR3. In DNA form, the CDR3 reads TGTGCCAGCAGAGGACAGGGCGGAACTAGCGGGCGAGATTACAATGAGCAGTTCTTC. Protein: CASRGQGGTSGRDYNEQFF.

The chain recombines TRBV7-9 with TRBJ2-7; 9 bases agree with TRBD2. Unmatched junction bases numbered 6, after V lost 6 bases and J lost 0 bases. This CDR3 contains 15 residues. Germline assignment: CDR1 SEHNR and CDR2 FQNEAQ (reference sequence). The CDR3 nucleotides are TGTGCCAGCAGTTGGACTAGCGTGAGCTCCTACGAGCAGTACTTC. It yields the protein CASSWTSVSSYEQYF.

The chain carries TRBV6-5 and TRBJ1-5; 7 nucleotides line up with TRBD1. Losses at the gene ends were 4 bases for V and 5 bases for J; bases not matched to a gene: 2. The CDR3 consists of 13 residues. The germline CDR1 and CDR2 sequences are MNHEY and SVGAGI. CDR3 coding DNA: TGTGCCAGCAGTTGGGACAGCTATCAGCCCCAGCATTTT. Residues: CASSWDSYQPQHF.

The genes are TRBV5-5 and TRBJ2-1; 9 positions agree with TRBD2. The CDR3 runs to 16 residues. Germline V gene lookup returns CDR1 SGHKS and CDR2 YYEKEE (reference sequence). Trimming removed 4 bases from V and 7 bases from J; junction bases left unmatched: 12. The CDR3 loop reads CASSPEAGGVSNEQFF. The CDR3 DNA reads TGTGCCAGCAGCCCAGAAGCGGGAGGTGTGTCGAATGAGCAGTTCTTC.

V usage is TRBV5-1 and J usage is TRBJ2-5; 8 nucleotides match TRBD2. The CDR3 is made up of 15 amino acids. Germline V gene data show CDR1 as SGHRS and CDR2 as YFSETQ. With V trimmed by 4 bases and J by 1 base, 6 bases remained unmatched. CDR3 region: CASSPGGASQETQYF. The CDR3 DNA is TGCGCCAGCAGCCCGGGGGGGGCTAGCCAAGAGACCCAGTACTTC. Combining the CDR3 with reference TRBV5-1 and TRBJ2-5 gives the whole variable domain KAGVTQTPRYLIKTRGQQVTLSCSPISGHRSVSWYQQTPGQGLQFLFEYFSETQRNKGNFPGRFSGRQFSNSRSEMNVSTLELGDSALYLCASSPGGASQETQYFGPGTRLLVL.

This clone was seen a few times. The CDR3 DNA follows: TGCGCCAGCAGCCAAGTACCGTCGGAGGTAGCTTTCTTT. Protein product: CASSQVPSEVAFF. This chain connects TRBV4-3 to TRBJ1-1; D gene ambiguous. CDR1 and CDR2 from the germline V gene are LGHNA and YSLEER. This CDR3 region has 13 residues. Trimming removed 1 base from V and 10 bases from J, with 13 bases in between.

The chain uses TRBV2 and TRBJ2-7; 7 bases are a match to TRBD1. The germline V gene has CDR1 SNHLY and CDR2 FYNNEI. V lost 8 bases and J lost 3; bases outside the gene matches: 7. This CDR3 spans 13 amino acids. The CDR3 is CASLQDRNYEQYF. Written as DNA, the CDR3 is TGTGCCAGCCTCCAGGACAGGAACTACGAGCAGTACTTC.

This clone is a singleton in its sample. The chain combines TRBV7-2 with TRBJ2-3; TRBD2 agrees at 7 bases. This CDR3 has 14 amino acids. J was trimmed by 5 bases and V by 5 bases; bases with no gene match: 7. Per the germline V gene, CDR1 is SGHTA and CDR2 is FQGNSA. This CDR3 is CASSISTSEDTQYF. DNA of the CDR3: TGTGCCAGCAGCATCTCCACTAGCGAAGATACGCAGTATTTT.

The rearrangement joins TRBV7-9 to TRBJ2-2; D possibly corresponds to TRBD2 (6 bases). This CDR3 comprises 15 residues. The V gene's germline CDR1 is SEHNR and CDR2 FQNEAQ (reference sequence). With 3 bases removed from V and 6 bases from J, the gap between germline ends came to 14 bases. CDR3 protein: CASSLGSGAAGELFF. CDR3 nucleotides: TGTGCCAGCAGCTTGGGTAGCGGTGCCGCCGGGGAGCTGTTTTTT.

V usage is TRBV5-6 and J usage is TRBJ2-1; the D is unclear. The V end was cut by 2 bases, the J end by 0 bases, with 6 bases between. The CDR3 is 14 amino acids. Germline V gene data show CDR1 as SGHDT and CDR2 as YYEEEE. The DNA of the CDR3 is TGTGCCAGCAGCTTCTTCGGCTCCTACAATGAGCAGTTCTTC. Translated, it gives CASSFFGSYNEQFF.